This section outlines one TCR beta chain sequence together with its context. Its specific antigen is unknown. Base-call qualities are not available, and no considerably larger clone is one nucleotide away. Spanning cysteine to phenylalanine, the CDR3 consists of 14 amino acids. Only the CDR3 portion is preserved as DNA: 42 bases, with reading frame beginning at the first base. CDR1 SGHRS and CDR2 YFSETQ are derived from the germline V gene. The junction carries 15 bases between V and J, which are trimmed by 4 bases and 8 bases respectively. The immunoSEQ Assay was used to sequence TCR beta CDR3 regions from DNA. Per the source publication's procedure: To compute T cell density, TCR beta template counts were normalized to usable DNA, which was estimated by amplifying housekeeping genes. Using the preseqR package, richness was estimated by extrapolating to 120,000 templates for tissue samples and 400,000 templates for PBMC samples. Clonality was defined by subtracting Pielou's evenness from one. Differential abundance testing on productive amino-acid clonotypes, with a minimum total count of 5 and an alpha of 0.1, was used to identify tissue-enriched TCRs. The Jaccard Index and the Morisita Overlap Index were used to quantify repertoire overlap between compartments. GLIPH clustered TCR beta CDR3s with public tetramer-defined viral CDR3s; viral motifs required at least three viral sequences plus V-gene enrichment. In TCRdb, the immuneACCESS table is reduced to in-frame sequences with V and J assigned. These tables do not hold every clone; where another copy was compared, an unresolved V gene accounts for under half, and the others remain unexplained. V and J calls and clone size follow that table, whereas D and trimming were derived from the DNA. This sample has 40,000 to 55,000 clones in its table, and around 81% of those were observed once. The ten largest clones take up 17% of the sample.

This sample is drawn from a study of T cells in localized non-small cell lung cancer (dated by TCRdb to between 2020 and 2021). Study-level background: The study examined T cell repertoires in 200 to 300 patients with early-stage NSCLC and compared tumors with uninvolved tumor-adjacent lungs. The cohort comprised approximately 240 treatment-naïve NSCLC patients with resected, localized lung tumors. NSCLC patients had a mean age of approximately 66 years, and 129 were male and nearly 110 female. Paper-wide results and their limitations: Because the study design was exploratory, TCR variables were selected using unadjusted p-values without false-discovery rate correction. Higher blood T cell density associated with longer overall survival, while higher adjacent-lung clonality associated with shorter survival. Of the top 100 tumor clones, a median of 57 were detected in paired uninvolved adjacent lung; roughly 29 were also among that lung's top 100. Because multi-region sequencing of the tumors was not done, intratumor heterogeneity could not be ruled out. Uninvolved tumor-adjacent lung showed the highest T cell clonality, higher than tumor, which suggests more focused antigenic responses in the uninvolved tumor-adjacent lung.

At diagnosis, peripheral blood, uninvolved tumor-adjacent lung and tumor were collected and were preserved as a mix of fresh-frozen and FFPE material. Blood samples were analyzed as peripheral blood mononuclear cells for TCR repertoire profiling. Here the sequenced sample was peripheral blood mononuclear cells, taken before any cancer treatment. The source is a man aged 40 to 70 with stage III lung adenocarcinoma. Recombination connected TRBV5-1 to TRBJ2-2; the D gene remains uncertain. The DNA is TGCGCCAGCAGCCCGGAGTCCCCAAGGGGGGAGCTGTTTTTT. Its protein is CASSPESPRGELFF.